The source of this T cell receptor beta chain is a study of cytomegalovirus exposure and HLA in healthy donors. Points from the study as a whole: It was assumed in the presence/absence analyses that sequencing depth was roughly uniform across donors. Later analysis associated a missense DCLRE1C variant with TCR beta V- and J-gene trimming. Relative to equally common others, HLA-associated TCR beta chains showed greater clonal expansion in a later analysis.

CDR1 and CDR2 (germline): KGHSH, LQKENI. V was clipped by 1 base and J by 10 bases, with 13 bases between them. CDR3 size: 13 residues. This clone has only one observation. Its target is not known. Both 60 Vbeta primers and 13 Jbeta primers went into the PCR. Generated by immunoSEQ multiplex PCR, the TCRdb table keeps only in-frame clones and is missing some. The table records around 160,000 clones, roughly 84% of them present only once. This clonotype originated in a woman in her late teens or twenties in good health and CMV-seronegative. The chain employs TRBV18 and TRBJ1-1, with a tentative D call TRBD1 (6 bases). The sequenced sample consisted of PBMCs. The CDR3 DNA follows: TGTGCCAGCTCACCACGATCTGCCAGGGGAGCTTTCTTT. Amino acids: CASSPRSARGAFF.